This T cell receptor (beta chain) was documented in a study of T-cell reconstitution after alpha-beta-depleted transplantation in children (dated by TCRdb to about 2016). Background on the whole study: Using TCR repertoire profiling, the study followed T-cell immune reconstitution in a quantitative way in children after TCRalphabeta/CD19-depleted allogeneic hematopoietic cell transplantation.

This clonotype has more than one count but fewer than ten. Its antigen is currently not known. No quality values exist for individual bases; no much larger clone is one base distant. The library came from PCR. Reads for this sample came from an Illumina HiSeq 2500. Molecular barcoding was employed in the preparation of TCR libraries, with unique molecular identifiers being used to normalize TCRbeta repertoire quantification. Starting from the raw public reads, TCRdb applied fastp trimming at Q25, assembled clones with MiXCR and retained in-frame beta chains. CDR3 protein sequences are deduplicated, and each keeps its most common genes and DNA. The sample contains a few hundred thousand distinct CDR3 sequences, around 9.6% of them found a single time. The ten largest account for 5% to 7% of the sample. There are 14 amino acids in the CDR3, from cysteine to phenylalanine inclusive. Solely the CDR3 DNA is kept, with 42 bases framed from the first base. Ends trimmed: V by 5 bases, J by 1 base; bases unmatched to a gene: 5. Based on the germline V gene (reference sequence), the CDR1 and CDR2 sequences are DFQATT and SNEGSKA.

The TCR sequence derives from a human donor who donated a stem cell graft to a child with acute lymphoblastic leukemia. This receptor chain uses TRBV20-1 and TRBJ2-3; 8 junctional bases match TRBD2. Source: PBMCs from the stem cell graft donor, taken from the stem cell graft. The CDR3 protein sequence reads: CSAWLAGRTDTQYF. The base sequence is TGCAGTGCTTGGCTAGCGGGTCGCACAGATACGCAGTATTTT.